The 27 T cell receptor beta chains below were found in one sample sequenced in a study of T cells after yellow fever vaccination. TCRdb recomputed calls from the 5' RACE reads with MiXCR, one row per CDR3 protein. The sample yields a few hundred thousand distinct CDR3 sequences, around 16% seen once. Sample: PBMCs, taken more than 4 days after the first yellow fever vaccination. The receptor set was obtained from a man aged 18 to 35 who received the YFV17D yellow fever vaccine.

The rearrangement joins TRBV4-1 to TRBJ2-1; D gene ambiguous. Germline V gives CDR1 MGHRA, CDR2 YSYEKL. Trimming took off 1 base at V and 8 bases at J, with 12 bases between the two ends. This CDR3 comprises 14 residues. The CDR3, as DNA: TGCGCCAGCAGCCAAGTGGTTAGCTGGGATGAGCAGTTCTTC. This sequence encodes CASSQVVSWDEQFF.

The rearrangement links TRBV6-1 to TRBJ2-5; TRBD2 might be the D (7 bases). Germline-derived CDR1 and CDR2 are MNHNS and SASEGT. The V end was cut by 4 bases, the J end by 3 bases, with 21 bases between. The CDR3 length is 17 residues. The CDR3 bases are TGTGCCAGCAGTGGGGGGGGGAACAGGGATTGGGAAGAGACCCAGTACTTC. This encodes CASSGGGNRDWEETQYF.

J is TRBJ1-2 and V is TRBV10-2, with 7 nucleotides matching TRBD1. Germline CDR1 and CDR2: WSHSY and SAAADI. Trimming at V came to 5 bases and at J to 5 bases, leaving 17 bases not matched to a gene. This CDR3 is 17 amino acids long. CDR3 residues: CASSNLMEPGQKYGYTF. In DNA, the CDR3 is TGCGCCAGCAGTAACCTTATGGAGCCGGGACAGAAGTATGGCTACACCTTC.

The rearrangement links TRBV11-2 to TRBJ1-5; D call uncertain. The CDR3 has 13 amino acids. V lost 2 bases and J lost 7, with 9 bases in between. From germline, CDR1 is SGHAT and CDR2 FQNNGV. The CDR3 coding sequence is TGTGCCAGCAGCTTACTTGGGATCCAGCCCCAGCATTTT. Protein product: CASSLLGIQPQHF. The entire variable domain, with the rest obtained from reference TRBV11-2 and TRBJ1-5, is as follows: EAGVAQSPRYKIIEKRQSVAFWCNPISGHATLYWYQQILGQGPKLLIQFQNNGVVDDSQLPKDRFSAERLKGVDSTLKIQPAKLEDSAVYLCASSLLGIQPQHFGDGTRLSIL.

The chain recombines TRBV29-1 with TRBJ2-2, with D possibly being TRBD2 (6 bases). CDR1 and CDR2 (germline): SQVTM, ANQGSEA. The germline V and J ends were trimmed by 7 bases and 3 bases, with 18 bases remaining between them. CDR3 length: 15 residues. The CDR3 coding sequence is TGCAGCGCCGGGGAGGTAATCGGGGACACCGGGGAGCTGTTTTTT. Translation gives CSAGEVIGDTGELFF.

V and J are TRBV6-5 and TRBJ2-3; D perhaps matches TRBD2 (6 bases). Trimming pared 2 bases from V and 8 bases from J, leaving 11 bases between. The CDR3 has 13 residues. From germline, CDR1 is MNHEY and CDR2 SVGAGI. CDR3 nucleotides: TGTGCCAGCAGTTACGATGGGGGAGGTACGCAGTATTTT. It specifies CASSYDGGGTQYF.

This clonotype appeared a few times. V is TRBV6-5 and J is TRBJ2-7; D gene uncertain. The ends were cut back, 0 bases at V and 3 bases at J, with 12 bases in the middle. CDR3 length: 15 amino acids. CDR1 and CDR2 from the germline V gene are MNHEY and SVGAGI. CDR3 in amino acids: CASSYSDSGHYEQYF. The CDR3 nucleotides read TGTGCCAGCAGTTACTCGGATTCAGGCCACTACGAGCAGTACTTC.

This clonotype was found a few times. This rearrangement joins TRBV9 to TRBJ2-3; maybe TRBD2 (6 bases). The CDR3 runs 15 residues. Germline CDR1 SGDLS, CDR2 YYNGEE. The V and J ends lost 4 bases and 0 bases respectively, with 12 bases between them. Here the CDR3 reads CASSPGDSSTDTQYF. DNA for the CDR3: TGTGCCAGCAGCCCGGGGGACTCTAGCACAGATACGCAGTATTTT.

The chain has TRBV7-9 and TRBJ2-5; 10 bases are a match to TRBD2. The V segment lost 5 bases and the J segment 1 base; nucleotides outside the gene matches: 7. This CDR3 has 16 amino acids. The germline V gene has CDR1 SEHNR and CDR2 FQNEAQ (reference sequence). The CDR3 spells CASSTRLAGGQETQYF. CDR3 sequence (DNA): TGTGCCAGCAGCACCAGACTAGCGGGCGGCCAAGAGACCCAGTACTTC. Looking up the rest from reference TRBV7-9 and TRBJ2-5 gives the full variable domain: DTGVSQNPRHKITKRGQNVTFRCDPISEHNRLYWYRQTLGQGPEFLTYFQNEAQLEKSRLLSDRFSAERPKGSFSTLEIQRTEQGDSAMYLCASSTRLAGGQETQYFGPGTRLLVL.

The CDR3 loop is CATSRLGTPLSTDTQYF. The CDR3 DNA sequence: TGTGCCACCAGCAGGCTCGGGACACCCCTCAGCACAGATACGCAGTATTTT. The chain recombines TRBV15 with TRBJ2-3; D perhaps matches TRBD1 (6 bases). This CDR3 is built from 17 residues. V gave up 3 bases and J gave up 0 bases, with 16 bases separating them. CDR1 is LNHNV and CDR2 is YYDKDF in the germline V gene (reference sequence).

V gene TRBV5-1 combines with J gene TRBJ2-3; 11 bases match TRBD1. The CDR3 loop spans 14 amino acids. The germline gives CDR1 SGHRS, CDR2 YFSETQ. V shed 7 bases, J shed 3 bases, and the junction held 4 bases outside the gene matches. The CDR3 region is CASAGTGGTDTQYF. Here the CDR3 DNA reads TGCGCCAGCGCCGGGACAGGGGGAACAGATACGCAGTATTTT.

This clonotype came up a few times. CDR3 sequence reads: CASSHNPGTDTQYF. The CDR3 nucleotides read TGCGCCAGCAGCCACAACCCCGGGACCGATACGCAGTATTTT. J is TRBJ2-3 and V is TRBV4-1; D possibly matches TRBD1 or TRBD2 (5 bases each). V was cut by 3 bases and J by 6 bases, with 13 bases left in between. The germline gives CDR1 MGHRA, CDR2 YSYEKL. The CDR3 has 14 residues.

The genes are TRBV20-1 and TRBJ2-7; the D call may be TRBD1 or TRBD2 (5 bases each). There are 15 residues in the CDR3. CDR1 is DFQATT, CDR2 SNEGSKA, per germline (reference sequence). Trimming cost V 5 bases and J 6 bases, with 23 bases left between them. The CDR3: CSARSPLGVWGEQYV. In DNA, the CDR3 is TGCAGTGCTCGAAGCCCGTTGGGGGTCTGGGGCGAGCAGTACGTC.

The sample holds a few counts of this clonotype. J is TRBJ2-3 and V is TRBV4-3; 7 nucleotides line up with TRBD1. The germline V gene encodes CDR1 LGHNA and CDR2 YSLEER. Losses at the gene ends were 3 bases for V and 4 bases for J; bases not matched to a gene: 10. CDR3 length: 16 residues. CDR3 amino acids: CASSHGNRGLADTQYF. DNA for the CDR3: TGCGCCAGCAGCCACGGCAACAGGGGTCTGGCAGATACGCAGTATTTT.

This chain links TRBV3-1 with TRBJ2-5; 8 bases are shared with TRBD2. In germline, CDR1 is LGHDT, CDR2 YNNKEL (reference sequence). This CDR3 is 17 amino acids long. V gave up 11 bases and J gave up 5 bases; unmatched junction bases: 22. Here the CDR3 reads CASCQGFGGTRRETQYF. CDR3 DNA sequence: TGTGCCTCCTGCCAAGGTTTCGGCGGGACTAGACGCGAGACCCAGTACTTC.

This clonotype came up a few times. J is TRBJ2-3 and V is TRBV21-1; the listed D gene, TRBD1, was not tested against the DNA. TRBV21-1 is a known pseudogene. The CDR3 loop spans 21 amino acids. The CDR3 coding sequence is TGTGCCAGCAGCAAAGCTTCTCGACAGGAAAAGCCCAAGTCTAGCACAGATACGCAGTATTTT. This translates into CASSKASRQEKPKSSTDTQYF.

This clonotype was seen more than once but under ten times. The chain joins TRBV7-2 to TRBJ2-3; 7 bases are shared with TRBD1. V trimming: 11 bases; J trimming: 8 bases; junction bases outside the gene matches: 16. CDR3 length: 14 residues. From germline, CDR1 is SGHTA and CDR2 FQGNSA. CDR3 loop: CAGTNRGTGGTQYF. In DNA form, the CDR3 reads TGTGCCGGGACAAACAGGGGTACCGGTGGTACGCAGTATTTT.

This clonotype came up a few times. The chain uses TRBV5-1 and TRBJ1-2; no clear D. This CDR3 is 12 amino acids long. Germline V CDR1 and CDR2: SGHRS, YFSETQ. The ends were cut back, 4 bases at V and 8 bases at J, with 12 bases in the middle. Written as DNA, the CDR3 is TGCGCCAGCAGCCCCCACTCCGAGGGCTACACCTTC. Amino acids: CASSPHSEGYTF.

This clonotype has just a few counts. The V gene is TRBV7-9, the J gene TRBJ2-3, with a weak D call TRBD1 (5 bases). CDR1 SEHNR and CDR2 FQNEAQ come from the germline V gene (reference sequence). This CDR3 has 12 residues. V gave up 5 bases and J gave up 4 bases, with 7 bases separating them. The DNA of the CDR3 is TGTGCCAGCAGCGTGACAGCAGATACGCAGTATTTT. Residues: CASSVTADTQYF.

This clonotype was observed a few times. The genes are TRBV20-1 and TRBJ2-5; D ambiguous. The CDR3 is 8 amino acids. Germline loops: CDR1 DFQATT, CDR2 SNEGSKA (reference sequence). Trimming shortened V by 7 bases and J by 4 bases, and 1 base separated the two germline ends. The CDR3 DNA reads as TGCAGTGTAGAGACCCAGTACTTC. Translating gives CSVETQYF.

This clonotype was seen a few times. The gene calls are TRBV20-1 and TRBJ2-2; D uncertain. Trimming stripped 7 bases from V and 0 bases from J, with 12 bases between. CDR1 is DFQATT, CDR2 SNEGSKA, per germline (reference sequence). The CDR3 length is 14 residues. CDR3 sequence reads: CSVPGVTNTGELFF. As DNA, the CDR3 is TGCAGTGTCCCTGGCGTAACGAACACCGGGGAGCTGTTTTTT.

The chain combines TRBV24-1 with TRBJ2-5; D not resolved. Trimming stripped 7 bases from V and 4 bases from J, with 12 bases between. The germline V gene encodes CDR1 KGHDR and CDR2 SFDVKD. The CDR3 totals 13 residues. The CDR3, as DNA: TGTGCCACCAGAGGAGTGGGGATAGAGACCCAGTACTTC. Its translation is CATRGVGIETQYF.

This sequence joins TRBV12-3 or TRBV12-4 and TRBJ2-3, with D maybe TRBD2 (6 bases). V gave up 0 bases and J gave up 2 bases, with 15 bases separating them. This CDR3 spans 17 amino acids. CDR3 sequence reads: CASSLAFGGESTDTQYF. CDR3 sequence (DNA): TGTGCCAGCAGTTTAGCGTTCGGCGGGGAGTCCACAGATACGCAGTATTTT.

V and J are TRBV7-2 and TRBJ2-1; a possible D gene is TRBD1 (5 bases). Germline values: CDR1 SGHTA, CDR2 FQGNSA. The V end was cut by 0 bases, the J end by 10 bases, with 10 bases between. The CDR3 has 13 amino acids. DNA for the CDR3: TGTGCCAGCAGCTTAGCGCTGGGGCGGGAGCAGTTCTTC. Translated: CASSLALGREQFF.

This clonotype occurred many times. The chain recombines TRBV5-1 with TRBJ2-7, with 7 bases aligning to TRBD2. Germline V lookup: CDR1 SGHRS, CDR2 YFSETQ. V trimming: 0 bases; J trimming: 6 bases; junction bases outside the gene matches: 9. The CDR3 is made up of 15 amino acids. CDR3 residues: CASSLEGRLAREQYF. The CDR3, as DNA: TGCGCCAGCAGCTTGGAAGGAAGACTAGCCCGCGAGCAGTACTTC. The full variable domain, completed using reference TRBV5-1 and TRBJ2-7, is KAGVTQTPRYLIKTRGQQVTLSCSPISGHRSVSWYQQTPGQGLQFLFEYFSETQRNKGNFPGRFSGRQFSNSRSEMNVSTLELGDSALYLCASSLEGRLAREQYFGPGTRLTVT.

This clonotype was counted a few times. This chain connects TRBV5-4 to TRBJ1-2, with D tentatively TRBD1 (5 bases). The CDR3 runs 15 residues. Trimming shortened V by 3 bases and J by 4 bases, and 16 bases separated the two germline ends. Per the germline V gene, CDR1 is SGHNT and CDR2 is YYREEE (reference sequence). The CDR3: CASSSQRGDGYGYTF. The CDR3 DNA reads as TGTGCCAGCAGCTCTCAAAGGGGAGATGGCTATGGCTACACCTTC.

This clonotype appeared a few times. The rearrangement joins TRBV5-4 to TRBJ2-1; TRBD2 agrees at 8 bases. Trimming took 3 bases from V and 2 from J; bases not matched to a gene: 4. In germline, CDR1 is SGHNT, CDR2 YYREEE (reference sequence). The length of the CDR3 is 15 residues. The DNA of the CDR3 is TGTGCCAGCAGCTCGGGGGGGGTAACCTACAATGAGCAGTTCTTC. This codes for CASSSGGVTYNEQFF.